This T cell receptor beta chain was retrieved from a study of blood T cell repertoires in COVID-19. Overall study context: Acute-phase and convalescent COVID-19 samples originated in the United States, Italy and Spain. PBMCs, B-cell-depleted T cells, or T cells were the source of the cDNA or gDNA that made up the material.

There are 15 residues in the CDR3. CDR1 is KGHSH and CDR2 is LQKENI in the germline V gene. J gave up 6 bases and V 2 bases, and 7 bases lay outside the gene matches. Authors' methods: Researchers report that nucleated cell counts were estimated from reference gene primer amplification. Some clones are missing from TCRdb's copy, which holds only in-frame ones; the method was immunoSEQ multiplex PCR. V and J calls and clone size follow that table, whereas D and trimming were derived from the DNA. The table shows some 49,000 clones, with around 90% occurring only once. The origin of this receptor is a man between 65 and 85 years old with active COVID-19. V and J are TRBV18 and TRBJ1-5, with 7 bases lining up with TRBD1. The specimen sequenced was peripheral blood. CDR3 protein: CASSPGGGVGQPQHF. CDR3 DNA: TGTGCCAGCTCACCAGGAGGGGGCGTAGGTCAGCCCCAGCATTTT.